This T cell receptor (beta chain) originates from a study of OX40 agonist ivuxolimab in advanced cancers. Study at large: Treatment of patients was with ivuxolimab, an agonistic anti-OX40 (CD134) antibody.

With V trimmed by 3 bases and J by 3 bases, 2 bases remained unmatched. Germline V gene sequence: CDR1 SGDLS, CDR2 YYNGEE. This CDR3 has 15 residues. Profiling relied on immunoSEQ multiplex PCR, and the TCRdb table lists in-frame clones only, not all of them. Counted here are about 26,000 clones, roughly 90% occurring once; the ten biggest clones make up approximately 20%. The rearrangement joins TRBV9 to TRBJ2-2; TRBD1 matches at 10 bases. This specimen consisted of CD4+ or CD8+ T cells sorted from blood, obtained in a trial of the OX40 agonist ivuxolimab. The source of this sequence is an adult with an advanced solid tumor such as melanoma, head and neck, liver or kidney cancer. The CDR3 sequence: CASSAGTGDTGELFF. CDR3 in DNA: TGTGCCAGCAGCGCCGGGACAGGGGACACCGGGGAGCTGTTTTTT. Full variable domain (rest looked up from reference TRBV9 and TRBJ2-2): DSGVTQTPKHLITATGQRVTLRCSPRSGDLSVYWYQQSLDQGLQFLIQYYNGEERAKGNILERFSAQQFPDLHSELNLSSLELGDSALYFCASSAGTGDTGELFFGEGSRLTVL.